This T cell receptor beta chain was sequenced in a study of cytomegalovirus exposure and HLA in healthy donors. Study observations and caveats: What a later analysis showed was that several of the most significant clusters appeared linked to common viral pathogens. A list of approximately 160 TCR beta chains associated with cytomegalovirus was given. Some V segments, TRBV6-2 and TRBV6-3 among them, were indistinguishable and were therefore excluded.

PCR amplification relied on 60 Vbeta primers (plus 13 Jbeta primers). Using immunoSEQ multiplex PCR, the repertoire was profiled, and TCRdb retains in-frame clones only, with some absent. This table holds approximately 210,000 clones, 75% to 85% found once. This CDR3 region has 15 residues. Germline CDR1 is MNHEY and CDR2 is SMNVEV (reference sequence). V shed 5 bases and J shed 2 bases, with 12 bases lying between them. Donors sampled were nominally healthy, though unrecorded immune exposures were likely. A word on this clone: Its antigen is not identified.

This chain joins TRBV27 and TRBJ1-4, with a possible D match to TRBD1 (6 bases). This receptor was obtained from a woman between 50 and 59 years old in good health and CMV-seronegative. Source material: PBMCs. CDR3 loop: CASSPHRATNEKLFF. CDR3 DNA: TGTGCCAGCAGTCCTCACAGGGCCACTAATGAAAAACTGTTTTTT.